This T cell receptor beta chain appears in the sequencing data of a study of cytomegalovirus exposure and HLA in healthy donors. Study-wide results and limits: Available immune exposure information was restricted to CMV serostatus only.

The PCR used 60 Vbeta and 13 Jbeta primers. Sequencing was performed with immunoSEQ multiplex PCR; in TCRdb, only in-frame clones are kept and a portion is missing. This sample yields some 190,000 clones, of which about 88% are seen a single time; around 0.31% belongs to the top ten. This CDR3 has 14 amino acids. V dropped 3 bases and J dropped 3; count of bases not matched to a gene: 4. Germline values: CDR1 SGDLS, CDR2 YYNGEE. Notes on this clone: What it binds is unknown.

The receptor comes from a woman between 25 and 40 years old in good health and CMV-seronegative. Sequencing was done on a sample of PBMCs. The V call is TRBV9, the J call TRBJ2-5, with 8 bases that match TRBD1. DNA for the CDR3: TGTGCCAGCAGCGCCCGGACAGGGAAAGAGACCCAGTACTTC. Amino acids: CASSARTGKETQYF.